Described below is a single TCR beta chain sequence and its context. Germline loops: CDR1 LNHDA, CDR2 SQIVND (reference sequence). The CDR3 extends over 15 amino acids. Between the trimmed V and J ends, which lost 3 bases and 7 bases, there was a span of 15 bases. The data belong to a study of cytomegalovirus exposure and HLA in healthy donors. It was with 60 Vbeta and 13 Jbeta primers that the PCR ran. Produced via immunoSEQ multiplex PCR; TCRdb's table is partial and in-frame only. This table has over 150,000 clones, around 88% appearing once. Sequenced material: PBMCs. The chain is built from TRBV19 and TRBJ1-4; TRBD1 might be the D (6 bases). The sequence derives from a young woman in good health and CMV-seronegative. The CDR3 bases are TGTGCCAGTAGTATGGGGGCCGGGGTCTTTGAAAAACTGTTTTTT. It yields the protein CASSMGAGVFEKLFF.